The 30 T cell receptor beta chains presented below share a single source sample, sequenced in a study of T cell changes during pregnancy in multiple sclerosis. Method: immunoSEQ multiplex PCR; TCRdb's copy keeps in-frame clones and lacks some. The profile shows some 110,000 clones, 92% of them singletons. The starting material was peripheral blood, obtained in the third trimester of pregnancy. These TCRs come from a female donor with multiple sclerosis, enrolled in a pregnancy study.

This sequence joins TRBV4-1 and TRBJ1-3, with 8 positions matching TRBD1. Germline V gives CDR1 MGHRA, CDR2 YSYEKL. The V segment lost 1 base and the J segment 7 bases; nucleotides outside the gene matches: 9. This CDR3 has 16 residues. The CDR3: CASSQVFQGAANTIYF. CDR3 DNA: TGCGCCAGCAGCCAAGTGTTCCAGGGGGCGGCGAACACCATATATTTT.

The rearrangement uses TRBV19 and TRBJ2-1; maybe TRBD2 (5 bases). Trimming left V 10 bases short and J 3 bases short, with 16 bases between. The CDR3 has 14 amino acids. The V gene's germline CDR1 is LNHDA and CDR2 SQIVND (reference sequence). CDR3 in DNA: TGTGCCACTATGCCGGGATCTAACTACAATGAGCAGTTCTTC. Translating it yields CATMPGSNYNEQFF.

The J gene is TRBJ1-2, the V gene TRBV28, with 7 bases identical to TRBD1. CDR3 size: 12 residues. CDR1 is MDHEN, CDR2 SYDVKM, per germline. Germline trimming cut 10 bases from V and 4 bases from J; bases unmatched to any gene: 6. Written as DNA, the CDR3 is TGTGCCACCTACCAGGGGGGCTATGGCTACACCTTC. It encodes CATYQGGYGYTF.

The CDR3 sequence is CAGGTALAKNIQYF. In nucleotides, the CDR3 is TGTGCCGGAGGGACAGCCCTAGCCAAAAACATTCAGTACTTC. The gene calls are TRBV6-1 and TRBJ2-4; possibly TRBD1 for D (7 bases). CDR3 size: 14 residues. Germline CDR1 is MNHNS and CDR2 is SASEGT. V lost 11 bases to trimming and J lost 0 bases, with 14 bases between them.

The chain has TRBV19 and TRBJ2-2, with a possible D match to TRBD1 (5 bases). CDR1 is LNHDA, CDR2 SQIVND, per germline (reference sequence). This CDR3 is built from 18 residues. With 5 bases removed from V and 0 bases from J, the gap between germline ends came to 19 bases. CDR3 in amino acids: CASSAEDRLLANTGELFF. CDR3 in DNA: TGTGCCAGTAGTGCAGAAGACAGACTCCTCGCGAACACCGGGGAGCTGTTTTTT.

This clone occurred a few times. The CDR3 sequence is CASSFSRTANEKLFF. The CDR3 DNA follows: TGTGCCAGCAGCTTTAGTCGGACAGCTAATGAAAAACTGTTTTTT. The chain combines TRBV5-6 with TRBJ1-4; D perhaps matches TRBD1 (6 bases). The V and J ends lost 2 bases and 3 bases respectively, with 11 bases between them. Germline CDR1 reads SGHDT; CDR2 reads YYEEEE. The CDR3 contains 15 residues.

The rearrangement links TRBV6-6 to TRBJ1-1; D remains ambiguous. Trimming took 6 bases from V and 5 from J, leaving 7 bases between them. Per the germline V gene, CDR1 is MNHNY and CDR2 is SVGAGI (reference sequence). The CDR3 extends over 11 amino acids. The CDR3 spells CASRSGTEAFF. In DNA, the CDR3 is TGTGCCAGCAGATCAGGAACTGAAGCTTTCTTT.

The rearrangement uses TRBV6-1 and TRBJ1-1; 7 bases align to TRBD1. Germline V gene lookup returns CDR1 MNHNS and CDR2 SASEGT. Trimming took 3 bases from V and 3 from J; bases not matched to a gene: 7. The CDR3 covers 15 residues. As DNA, the CDR3 is TGTGCCAGCAGTGATTGGAGACAGGGAGACACTGAAGCTTTCTTT. Translating gives CASSDWRQGDTEAFF.

This clone came up once. The genes are TRBV5-5 and TRBJ2-3, with 8 bases that match TRBD2. Losses at the gene ends were 4 bases for V and 2 bases for J; bases not matched to a gene: 9. Germline-derived CDR1 and CDR2 are SGHKS and YYEKEE (reference sequence). The CDR3 loop spans 16 amino acids. CDR3 in amino acids: CASSPRRGAPTDTQYF. The CDR3 DNA reads as TGTGCCAGCAGCCCGCGGCGGGGGGCACCCACAGATACGCAGTATTTT.

This clone has a single count. V is TRBV5-8 and J is TRBJ1-1, with 10 bases matching TRBD1. The germline gives CDR1 SGHTS, CDR2 YDEGEE. The CDR3 runs to 14 residues. Trimming removed 3 bases from V and 6 bases from J; junction bases left unmatched: 5. The DNA of the CDR3 is TGTGCCAGCAGCTGGCGGGGGACAGGGGCTGAAGCTTTCTTT. The encoded protein is CASSWRGTGAEAFF.

This clone was found once. The genes are TRBV7-6 and TRBJ1-2, with 7 bases matching TRBD1. This CDR3 has 13 amino acids. With 5 bases clipped from V and 2 bases from J, the junction kept 2 bases outside the gene matches. Germline CDR1 SGHVS, CDR2 FNYEAQ. Written as DNA, the CDR3 is TGTGCCAGCAGCCCACAGGGGAACTATGGCTACACCTTC. This encodes CASSPQGNYGYTF. Full variable domain (remainder filled in from reference TRBV7-6 and TRBJ1-2): GAGVSQSPRYKVTKRGQDVALRCDPISGHVSLYWYRQALGQGPEFLTYFNYEAQQDKSGLPNDRFSAERPEGSISTLTIQRTEQRDSAMYRCASSPQGNYGYTFGSGTRLTVV.

J is TRBJ2-2 and V is TRBV5-1; perhaps TRBD1 as D (6 bases). Trimming removed 0 bases from V and 4 bases from J, with 13 bases in between. This CDR3 is built from 16 residues. Germline V gene data show CDR1 as SGHRS and CDR2 as YFSETQ. This CDR3 reads CASSLVGPGVTGELFF. CDR3 in DNA: TGCGCCAGCAGCTTGGTAGGGCCAGGGGTCACCGGGGAGCTGTTTTTT. Full variable domain (missing parts from reference TRBV5-1 and TRBJ2-2): KAGVTQTPRYLIKTRGQQVTLSCSPISGHRSVSWYQQTPGQGLQFLFEYFSETQRNKGNFPGRFSGRQFSNSRSEMNVSTLELGDSALYLCASSLVGPGVTGELFFGEGSRLTVL.

The chain links TRBV6-6 to TRBJ2-3; 8 bases agree with TRBD1. Germline CDR1 and CDR2: MNHNY and SVGAGI (reference sequence). The V and J ends lost 0 bases and 6 bases, in that order; junction bases with no gene match: 5. CDR3 length equals 15 residues. The CDR3 coding sequence is TGTGCCAGCAGTTACTCGAGACAGGGGACCGATACGCAGTATTTT. This encodes CASSYSRQGTDTQYF.

This clone was detected ten times or more. The same CDR3 is also encoded by other DNA sequences in this sample. The chain is built from TRBV5-1 and TRBJ2-7; D is perhaps TRBD1 (6 bases). The CDR3 totals 13 residues. Germline loops: CDR1 SGHRS, CDR2 YFSETQ. The V end lost 3 bases, the J end lost 1 base, and 8 bases lay between the germline ends. CDR3 amino acids: CASSWDKSYEQYF. CDR3 DNA: TGCGCCAGCAGCTGGGACAAATCCTACGAGCAGTACTTC. Supplemented by reference TRBV5-1 and TRBJ2-7, the full variable domain reads KAGVTQTPRYLIKTRGQQVTLSCSPISGHRSVSWYQQTPGQGLQFLFEYFSETQRNKGNFPGRFSGRQFSNSRSEMNVSTLELGDSALYLCASSWDKSYEQYFGPGTRLTVT.

CDR3 nucleotides: TGTGCCAGCAGCTTAGAGGGGGGAGGGAAGAGAGCAGCTGAAGCTTTCTTT. Translating gives CASSLEGGGKRAAEAFF. V and J are TRBV13 and TRBJ1-1, with D possibly TRBD1 on 6 matching bases. Trimming removed 1 base from V and 6 bases from J, with 21 bases in between. The CDR3 is 17 residues long. Germline CDR1 and CDR2: PRHDT and FYEKMQ (reference sequence).

CDR3 region: CASSVATGAQAFF. In DNA, the CDR3 is TGTGCCAGCAGCGTAGCTACAGGGGCGCAGGCTTTCTTT. The chain recombines TRBV9 with TRBJ1-1; 7 bases are shared with TRBD1. V trimming: 0 bases; J trimming: 11 bases; junction bases outside the gene matches: 7. The CDR3 spans 13 residues. Germline-derived CDR1 and CDR2 are SGDLS and YYNGEE.

The CDR3 sequence is CASSIVASSSYNEQFF. In DNA form, the CDR3 reads TGTGCCAGTAGTATAGTCGCGTCGAGCTCCTACAATGAGCAGTTCTTC. The J gene is TRBJ2-1, the V gene TRBV19, with unresolved D. The germline CDR1 and CDR2 sequences are LNHDA and SQIVND (reference sequence). CDR3 length: 16 amino acids. V was trimmed by 1 base and J by 0 bases, leaving 10 bases between them.

The chain employs TRBV15 and TRBJ2-7; the match to TRBD2 covers 8 bases. V lost 0 bases to trimming and J lost 7 bases; unmatched junction nucleotides: 8. CDR3 length: 15 residues. Germline-derived CDR1 and CDR2 are LNHNV and YYDKDF (reference sequence). The CDR3 DNA reads as TGTGCCACCAGCAGAGATTGGCTAGCGGGCGGGGAGCAGTACTTC. Its translation is CATSRDWLAGGEQYF.

This sequence joins TRBV7-2 and TRBJ1-5; TRBD1 aligns across 7 bases. Germline V gene sequence: CDR1 SGHTA, CDR2 FQGNSA. Trimming removed 5 bases from V and 3 bases from J; junction bases left unmatched: 10. The CDR3 has 16 amino acids. CDR3 bases: TGTGCCAGCAGCCTCCTCCTAGGGGGCATCAATCAGCCCCAGCATTTT. Translation: CASSLLLGGINQPQHF. Based on the CDR3 plus reference TRBV7-2 and TRBJ1-5, the full variable domain is GAGVSQSPSNKVTEKGKDVELRCDPISGHTALYWYRQSLGQGLEFLIYFQGNSAPDKSGLPSDRFSAERTGGSVSTLTIQRTQQEDSAVYLCASSLLLGGINQPQHFGDGTRLSIL.

A few counts support this clone. The rearrangement joins TRBV5-6 to TRBJ1-1; D not certain. The germline V gene encodes CDR1 SGHDT and CDR2 YYEEEE. Trimming removed 2 bases at V and 7 bases at J, with 9 bases between. CDR3 length equals 12 residues. The CDR3 protein is CASSLEEVEAFF. In DNA form, the CDR3 reads TGTGCCAGCAGCTTAGAGGAGGTTGAAGCTTTCTTT.

The rearrangement links TRBV28 to TRBJ2-3; TRBD2 agrees at 7 bases. The CDR3 sequence is 14 residues long. The J segment lost 5 bases and the V segment lost 3 bases, leaving 5 bases of the junction unmatched. The V gene's germline CDR1 is MDHEN and CDR2 SYDVKM. CDR3 nucleotides: TGTGCCAGCAGTTTCCAGACGGGGGGAGATACGCAGTATTTT. The encoded protein is CASSFQTGGDTQYF.

The genes are TRBV7-6 and TRBJ2-7, with D maybe TRBD2 (6 bases). Germline assignment: CDR1 SGHVS and CDR2 FNYEAQ. CDR3 length: 14 residues. The V end lost 0 bases, the J end lost 5 bases, and 11 bases lay between the germline ends. CDR3 amino acids: CASSLALGGDEQYF. For the CDR3, the DNA is TGTGCCAGCAGCTTAGCGCTCGGGGGAGACGAGCAGTACTTC.

The chain has TRBV5-8 and TRBJ1-5; D perhaps matches TRBD1 (5 bases). The germline V gene encodes CDR1 SGHTS and CDR2 YDEGEE. CDR3 length equals 14 residues. V lost 0 bases and J lost 11, with 15 bases in between. The CDR3 nucleotides read TGTGCCAGCAGCTTGGAACAGGCAATCTCGACCCAGCATTTT. This gives the protein CASSLEQAISTQHF.

V usage is TRBV7-9 and J usage is TRBJ1-1; D is unclear. Germline assignment: CDR1 SEHNR and CDR2 FQNEAQ (reference sequence). Trimming stripped 7 bases from V and 0 bases from J, with 18 bases between. The CDR3 covers 16 residues. DNA of the CDR3: TGTGCCAGCATCCCCCCCCGGCCAGGCATGAACACTGAAGCTTTCTTT. Translating gives CASIPPRPGMNTEAFF.

The chain links TRBV5-1 to TRBJ2-2, with 8 bases identical to TRBD1. The V gene's germline CDR1 is SGHRS and CDR2 YFSETQ. The CDR3 totals 16 residues. The trim removed 0 bases at V and 4 bases at J, leaving 5 bases unmatched. CDR3 coding DNA: TGCGCCAGCAGCTTGGCCCAGGGGGCGGGCACCGGGGAGCTGTTTTTT. Translating it yields CASSLAQGAGTGELFF.

This chain connects TRBV6-5 to TRBJ2-5, with TRBD1 matching 7 bases. J gave up 0 bases and V 5 bases, and 6 bases lay outside the gene matches. CDR3 size: 15 residues. Looked up from germline, CDR1 is MNHEY and CDR2 is SVGAGI. The CDR3 nucleotides read TGTGCCAGCAGTCCCACAGGGGACAACCAAGAGACCCAGTACTTC. This gives the protein CASSPTGDNQETQYF.

The chain links TRBV7-2 to TRBJ2-7; 10 nucleotides match TRBD2. This CDR3 is 14 amino acids long. CDR1 and CDR2 (germline): SGHTA, FQGNSA. The junction had 4 bases not matched to a gene; V was cut back by 5 bases and J by 3 bases. The CDR3 loop reads CASSPGLAVYEQYF. CDR3 coding DNA: TGTGCCAGCAGCCCCGGACTAGCGGTCTACGAGCAGTACTTC.

The chain links TRBV19 to TRBJ1-5, with TRBD1 identical over 8 bases. The CDR3 loop spans 17 amino acids. The ends lost 5 bases at V and 6 bases at J; junction bases unmatched: 15. Germline assignment: CDR1 LNHDA and CDR2 SQIVND (reference sequence). CDR3 sequence: CASSPRQGPPTIQPQHF. The CDR3 DNA follows: TGTGCCAGTAGTCCGCGACAGGGGCCCCCCACAATTCAGCCCCAGCATTTT.

The chain is built from TRBV30 and TRBJ1-2; D unclear. V was cut by 5 bases and J by 6 bases, with 22 bases left in between. Germline CDR1 is GTSNPN and CDR2 is SVGIG (reference sequence). This CDR3 region has 15 residues. CDR3 DNA sequence: TGTGCCTGGCTAAAATCCTGGGGAGCCCCGGATGGCTACACCTTC. This codes for CAWLKSWGAPDGYTF.

The chain is built from TRBV10-3 and TRBJ2-1, with TRBD2 matching 7 bases. V shed 5 bases, J shed 9 bases, and the junction held 4 bases outside the gene matches. Looked up from germline, CDR1 is ENHRY and CDR2 is SYGVKD. The length of the CDR3 is 12 residues. The CDR3 sequence: CAISQTSLEQFF. As DNA, the CDR3 is TGTGCCATCAGTCAGACTAGCCTTGAGCAGTTCTTC.